This passage covers 8 T cell receptor beta chains from one sample sequenced in a study of blood T cell repertoires in COVID-19. The assay was immunoSEQ multiplex PCR, and TCRdb's table has in-frame clones only and misses some. The data hold some 310,000 clones, with roughly 90% observed a single time. The sequenced sample was PBMCs or T cells enriched from blood (not recorded which). The receptors were sampled from a woman in her thirties who had recovered from COVID-19.

This chain links TRBV5-1 with TRBJ2-2; 7 nucleotides match TRBD2. After removal of 1 base from V and 2 bases from J, the junction contained 5 bases not matched to a gene. The CDR3 is 16 residues long. Germline assignment: CDR1 SGHRS and CDR2 YFSETQ. CDR3 residues: CASSLLPSGNTGELFF. CDR3 in DNA: TGCGCCAGCAGCTTGCTGCCTAGCGGAAACACCGGGGAGCTGTTTTTT. Using reference TRBV5-1 and TRBJ2-2 for the parts outside the CDR3, the full variable domain is KAGVTQTPRYLIKTRGQQVTLSCSPISGHRSVSWYQQTPGQGLQFLFEYFSETQRNKGNFPGRFSGRQFSNSRSEMNVSTLELGDSALYLCASSLLPSGNTGELFFGEGSRLTVL.

This chain connects TRBV4-1 to TRBJ2-1; D is perhaps TRBD2 (6 bases). V was cut by 4 bases and J by 3 bases, with 16 bases left in between. This CDR3 is 16 amino acids long. Germline V gene lookup returns CDR1 MGHRA and CDR2 YSYEKL. CDR3 in DNA: TGCGCCAGCAGCCTAGAGACTAGTATGGTCTACAATGAGCAGTTCTTC. It encodes CASSLETSMVYNEQFF.

J is TRBJ1-6 and V is TRBV6-5; 8 bases align to TRBD1. Losses at the gene ends were 6 bases for V and 8 bases for J; bases not matched to a gene: 9. The length of the CDR3 is 15 residues. Germline V gives CDR1 MNHEY, CDR2 SVGAGI. The CDR3 DNA sequence: TGTGCCAGCAGCATTCGGACAGGGCGGGATTCACCCCTCCACTTT. This translates into CASSIRTGRDSPLHF.

V is TRBV7-2 and J is TRBJ2-1, with 12 bases matching TRBD2. J was trimmed by 5 bases and V by 5 bases; bases with no gene match: 7. Germline values: CDR1 SGHTA, CDR2 FQGNSA. The CDR3 contains 16 residues. The CDR3 DNA reads TGTGCCAGCAGCCCGACTAGCGGGAGCGAGAACAATGAGCAGTTCTTC. Residues: CASSPTSGSENNEQFF.

The chain is built from TRBV10-2 and TRBJ1-5, with D hard to call. V lost 5 bases and J 2 bases, leaving 7 bases between the germline ends. The germline CDR1 and CDR2 sequences are WSHSY and SAAADI. This CDR3 is built from 13 residues. Here the CDR3 DNA reads TGCGCCAGCAGTTTGAGTGGCAATCAGCCCCAGCATTTT. Residues: CASSLSGNQPQHF.

The rearrangement uses TRBV12-3 or TRBV12-4 and TRBJ2-1, with D perhaps TRBD2 (5 bases). The CDR3 is 12 amino acids. V was shortened by 4 bases and J by 7 bases, with 8 bases between the two germline ends. CDR3 sequence reads: CASSSGLNEQFF. CDR3 DNA: TGTGCCAGCAGTTCGGGGTTAAATGAGCAGTTCTTC.

The gene calls are TRBV27 and TRBJ2-7, with D possibly TRBD2 on 5 matching bases. This CDR3 contains 14 residues. Trimming removed 11 bases from V and 2 bases from J, with 19 bases in between. Germline lookup yields CDR1 MNHEY and CDR2 SMNVEV (reference sequence). CDR3 nucleotide sequence: TGTGCCGGACGGCGAGAGCGGTTGGCCTACGAGCAGTACTTC. Residues: CAGRRERLAYEQYF.

This chain joins TRBV19 and TRBJ2-6; 10 bases match TRBD1. From germline, CDR1 is LNHDA and CDR2 SQIVND (reference sequence). The CDR3 is 16 amino acids. The V and J ends lost 4 bases and 12 bases, in that order; junction bases with no gene match: 12. Written as DNA, the CDR3 is TGTGCCAGTAGTAACCCCGGACAGGGGGTTTTTAGCGTCCTGACTTTC. Protein sequence: CASSNPGQGVFSVLTF.